This T cell receptor (beta chain) was captured in a study of sequential checkpoint blockade in melanoma. CDR3 size: 13 residues. The V gene lost 0 bases and the J gene lost 5 bases, with 6 bases spanning the gap. Germline V gives CDR1 SGDLS, CDR2 YYNGEE. Treatment: randomized to nivolumab then ipilimumab (arm A) or the reverse (arm B). Patients had received no earlier DNA-damaging chemotherapy. PBMC sorting kept live CD3+CD8+ cells without CD19 or CD56. Assay used: immunoSEQ multiplex PCR; TCRdb lists only in-frame clones, some missing. The sample carries roughly 8,400 clones, roughly four fifths recorded once.

The receptor was derived from a human donor with melanoma. The starting material was CD8+ T cells sorted from blood (inferred from file names), obtained from a patient given nivolumab and ipilimumab in sequence. V gene TRBV9 combines with J gene TRBJ1-5; D not certain. The CDR3 region has the DNA TGTGCCAGCAGCGTAGTTCCCGATCAGCCCCAGCATTTT. It yields the protein CASSVVPDQPQHF.